These 18 T cell receptor beta chains came from one sample sequenced in a study of cytomegalovirus exposure and HLA in healthy donors (TCRdb year 2017). The library was generated by the immunoSEQ multiplex PCR assay. For the multiplex PCR, a mixture combining 60 forward primers for TCR Vbeta segments and 13 reverse primers for TCR Jbeta segments was used. Drawn from immuneACCESS, this table holds only the in-frame rearrangements with V and J called that TCRdb kept. Clones are partly lost; checked studies trace under half to an unresolved V gene and leave the rest unexplained. In all, the sample holds fewer than 250,000 clones, and 65% to 80% of those were seen once. The top ten constitute about 4.4% of the sample. The specimen sequenced was PBMCs. The origin of the receptors is a man younger than 40 in good health and CMV-seropositive.

This clone was seen a few times. V gene TRBV27 combines with J gene TRBJ1-6, with D unresolved. Germline CDR1 MNHEY, CDR2 SMNVEV (reference sequence). The V gene lost 2 bases and the J gene lost 2 bases, with 10 bases spanning the gap. This CDR3 is built from 16 residues. CDR3 sequence (DNA): TGTGCCAGCAGTTTAGAGGGCGTCGCCTATAATTCACCCCTCCACTTT. This sequence encodes CASSLEGVAYNSPLHF.

This sequence joins TRBV6-1 and TRBJ2-2; D possibly corresponds to TRBD2 (5 bases). Trimming took off 5 bases at V and 8 bases at J, with 9 bases between the two ends. Germline CDR1 reads MNHNS; CDR2 reads SASEGT. The CDR3 has 12 amino acids. This CDR3 reads CASSTRAGELFF. CDR3 DNA sequence: TGTGCCAGCAGTACGCGGGCGGGGGAGCTGTTTTTT.

The chain combines TRBV2 with TRBJ2-2; TRBD1 matches at 11 bases. Per germline, CDR1 SNHLY and CDR2 FYNNEI. The CDR3 covers 16 residues. J lost 5 bases, V lost 4 bases, and 6 bases had no gene match. The CDR3 loop reads CASSAGQGGITGELFF. DNA for the CDR3: TGTGCCAGCAGTGCGGGACAGGGGGGAATAACCGGGGAGCTGTTTTTT.

This chain uses TRBV11-1 with TRBJ2-1; 8 nucleotides match TRBD2. V dropped 5 bases and J dropped 5; count of bases not matched to a gene: 5. The CDR3 runs 14 residues. Per germline, CDR1 SGHAT and CDR2 FQDESV (reference sequence). The DNA of the CDR3 is TGTGCCAGCAGCCCTAGCGGGCCGGACAATGAGCAGTTCTTC. This translates into CASSPSGPDNEQFF.

V is TRBV7-9 and J is TRBJ1-1; no definite D call. This CDR3 has 12 amino acids. In germline, CDR1 is SEHNR, CDR2 FQNEAQ (reference sequence). V lost 1 base and J lost 10, with 10 bases in between. CDR3 sequence: CASSLDSGAAFF. CDR3 nucleotides: TGTGCCAGCAGCTTAGACTCCGGAGCAGCTTTCTTT. Looking up the rest from reference TRBV7-9 and TRBJ1-1 gives the full variable domain: DTGVSQNPRHKITKRGQNVTFRCDPISEHNRLYWYRQTLGQGPEFLTYFQNEAQLEKSRLLSDRFSAERPKGSFSTLEIQRTEQGDSAMYLCASSLDSGAAFFGQGTRLTVV.

The chain carries TRBV19 and TRBJ2-7; 13 bases agree with TRBD2. The CDR3 consists of 15 residues. Per the germline V gene, CDR1 is LNHDA and CDR2 is SQIVND (reference sequence). The V gene end was trimmed by 5 bases and the J gene end by 6 bases; junction bases not matched to a gene: 7. The CDR3 DNA reads as TGTGCCAGTAGTCCGGGGACTAGCGGGATCAGCGAGCAGTACTTC. Protein product: CASSPGTSGISEQYF.

The rearrangement joins TRBV7-3 to TRBJ1-1; 8 nucleotides agree with TRBD1. This CDR3 spans 13 amino acids. Trimming took 5 bases from V and 5 from J; bases not matched to a gene: 4. Per the germline V gene, CDR1 is SGHTA and CDR2 is FQGTGA. The CDR3 loop is CASSKQGDTEAFF. The CDR3 DNA is TGTGCCAGCAGCAAACAGGGGGATACTGAAGCTTTCTTT.

The rearrangement links TRBV6-6 to TRBJ2-7; the match to TRBD1 covers 9 bases. Germline V gene lookup returns CDR1 MNHNY and CDR2 SVGAGI (reference sequence). The V segment lost 4 bases and the J segment 2 bases; nucleotides outside the gene matches: 9. The CDR3 loop spans 16 amino acids. This chain's CDR3 is CASSSGQGIETYEQYF. As DNA, the CDR3 is TGTGCCAGCAGTTCCGGACAGGGGATAGAGACCTACGAGCAGTACTTC.

The chain couples TRBV6-5 to TRBJ2-7, with D maybe TRBD2 (6 bases). Trimming removed 8 bases at V and 0 bases at J, with 11 bases between. Germline V gives CDR1 MNHEY, CDR2 SVGAGI. The CDR3 covers 13 residues. CDR3 residues: CASARDFSYEQYF. In DNA, the CDR3 is TGTGCCAGCGCCCGGGACTTCTCCTACGAGCAGTACTTC.

The V call is TRBV7-3, the J call TRBJ2-7; 11 bases agree with TRBD2. V lost 4 bases to trimming and J lost 2 bases; unmatched junction nucleotides: 7. The CDR3 is 16 amino acids. Germline V gene data show CDR1 as SGHTA and CDR2 as FQGTGA. The CDR3 DNA is TGTGCCAGCAGCTCCGCAGGGACTAGCGGACCCTACGAGCAGTACTTC. Residues: CASSSAGTSGPYEQYF.

This chain connects TRBV7-8 to TRBJ2-5, with TRBD2 identical over 15 bases. Germline CDR1 is SGHVS and CDR2 is FQNEAQ. V was pared by 5 bases and J by 4 bases, with 8 bases of the junction left unmatched. The CDR3 has 17 residues. The CDR3 loop reads CASSIGTSGGTGETQYF. The CDR3 nucleotides read TGTGCCAGCAGCATCGGGACTAGCGGGGGGACGGGAGAGACCCAGTACTTC.

J is TRBJ1-5 and V is TRBV21-1; the table's D gene call, TRBD1, was not cross checked with the DNA. TRBV21-1 constitutes a pseudogene. The CDR3 totals 15 residues. CDR3 in DNA: TGTGCCAGCAGCTTACACAGGGATGGTAATCAGCCCCAGCATTTT. This codes for CASSLHRDGNQPQHF.

The rearrangement uses TRBV5-1 and TRBJ2-3; TRBD1 matches 8 bases. The junction had 2 bases not matched to a gene; V was cut back by 1 base and J by 1 base. The V gene's germline CDR1 is SGHRS and CDR2 YFSETQ. CDR3 length equals 15 residues. CDR3 bases: TGCGCCAGCAGCTTGTCGACAGGGGGCACAGATACGCAGTATTTT. It specifies CASSLSTGGTDTQYF.

The chain couples TRBV2 to TRBJ1-2; 11 bases match TRBD1. The V and J ends lost 6 bases and 6 bases, in that order; junction bases with no gene match: 9. Germline V gene sequence: CDR1 SNHLY, CDR2 FYNNEI. CDR3 length equals 15 residues. CDR3: CASSRNRDRGDGYTF. The CDR3 bases are TGTGCCAGCAGCCGGAACCGGGACAGGGGGGATGGCTACACCTTC.

The chain carries TRBV5-1 and TRBJ2-7, with 10 positions matching TRBD2. Germline loops: CDR1 SGHRS, CDR2 YFSETQ. With V trimmed by 3 bases and J by 6 bases, 6 bases remained unmatched. The CDR3 is 14 residues long. The CDR3 nucleotides are TGCGCCAGCAGCTCCTCTAGCGGGAGTGGCGAGCAGTACTTC. Its translation: CASSSSSGSGEQYF.

This chain joins TRBV7-9 and TRBJ2-5; TRBD2 matches at 9 bases. This CDR3 is 14 amino acids long. Unmatched junction bases numbered 2, after V lost 1 base and J lost 5 bases. Germline V gene sequence: CDR1 SEHNR, CDR2 FQNEAQ (reference sequence). The CDR3 protein is CASSLGRGGETQYF. The DNA of the CDR3 is TGTGCCAGCAGCTTAGGGCGGGGGGGGGAGACCCAGTACTTC. The full variable domain, in which reference TRBV7-9 and TRBJ2-5 provide the parts outside the CDR3, is DTGVSQNPRHKITKRGQNVTFRCDPISEHNRLYWYRQTLGQGPEFLTYFQNEAQLEKSRLLSDRFSAERPKGSFSTLEIQRTEQGDSAMYLCASSLGRGGETQYFGPGTRLLVL.

The chain links TRBV29-1 to TRBJ2-7, with 10 positions matching TRBD1. This CDR3 has 13 residues. Losses at the gene ends were 6 bases for V and 5 bases for J; bases not matched to a gene: 7. The germline gives CDR1 SQVTM, CDR2 ANQGSEA. CDR3 bases: TGCAGCGTCGTGGACAGGGGGTTCCACGAGCAGTACTTC. Translating gives CSVVDRGFHEQYF.

The V gene is TRBV28, the J gene TRBJ2-7, with D possibly being TRBD1 (5 bases). The germline V and J ends were trimmed by 5 bases and 3 bases, with 8 bases remaining between them. Germline-derived CDR1 and CDR2 are MDHEN and SYDVKM. The CDR3 has 12 amino acids. CDR3 region: CASSVTDYEQYF. The CDR3 coding sequence is TGTGCCAGCAGTGTGACAGACTACGAGCAGTACTTC.